This section outlines one T cell receptor beta chain sequence together with its context. The antigen is unknown. The CDR3 spans 14 residues. Trimming removed 5 bases at V and 6 bases at J, with 14 bases between. Germline V gene data show CDR1 as LGHNT and CDR2 as FRNRAP. The table came from immunoSEQ multiplex PCR; TCRdb's copy has only in-frame clones and leaves some out. The table includes roughly 120,000 clones, around 90% detected once. This sample was taken from a study of T cell responses to AZD1222 COVID-19 vaccine. Broader study findings: It was only a handful of AZD1222 recipients who were seropositive at baseline. All repertoire sampling was performed exclusively after the peak T cell response.

The sample in question was peripheral blood, obtained on day 0 of AZD1222 vaccination. The chain has TRBV12-5 and TRBJ1-3, with D possibly being TRBD1 (5 bases). The TCR was taken from an adult in good health. The CDR3, as DNA: TGTGCTAGTGGTAAGGACACTCGTCCAAACACCATATATTTT. This encodes CASGKDTRPNTIYF. Looking up the rest from reference TRBV12-5 and TRBJ1-3 gives the full variable domain: DARVTQTPRHKVTEMGQEVTMRCQPILGHNTVFWYRQTMMQGLELLAYFRNRAPLDDSGMPKDRFSAEMPDATLATLKIQPSEPRDSAVYFCASGKDTRPNTIYFGEGSWLTVV.